The next 2 T cell receptor beta chains were all read from a single sample in a study of response to subunit inactivated influenza vaccine. A single record per CDR3 protein comes from TCRdb applying MiXCR to the RT-PCR reads. The data hold about 540,000 distinct CDR3 sequences, with approximately 22% observed a single time. The same data also went into a second study, on T cells expressing NK-cell markers. As that report states: The cDNA for TCR beta came from 5'RACE template switching with UMIs.

The sequencing here drew on CD4+ T cells sorted from PBMCs, taken 11 to 12 days after vaccination. The receptors were sampled from a man in his fifties who received an inactivated influenza vaccine.

The sample holds a few counts of this clonotype. The chain is built from TRBV24-1 and TRBJ1-4, with TRBD1 identical over 10 bases. V lost 9 bases, J lost 4 bases, and 4 bases stayed unmatched. This CDR3 contains 14 residues. Germline V gene data show CDR1 as KGHDR and CDR2 as SFDVKD. The CDR3 reads CATRQGAINEKLFF. In DNA, the CDR3 is TGTGCCACCCGACAGGGGGCGATTAATGAAAAACTGTTTTTT.

This clonotype was counted many times. The V gene is TRBV20-1, the J gene TRBJ2-1, with 10 bases matching TRBD2. The CDR3 contains 14 residues. Germline CDR1 is DFQATT and CDR2 is SNEGSKA (reference sequence). In DNA form, the CDR3 reads TGCAGCCCTAAGGGAGCGGGGGGGATCGCTGAGCAGTTCTTC. Amino acid sequence: CSPKGAGGIAEQFF.